This T cell receptor (beta chain) was recorded in a study of OX40 agonist ivuxolimab in advanced cancers. As for the study in general: Ivuxolimab doses were 0.01, 0.1, 0.3, 1.5, 3 or 10 mg/kg every 2 weeks.

Assay: immunoSEQ multiplex PCR; the TCRdb copy retains only in-frame clones and omits some. The data hold about 83,000 clones, with around 85% observed a single time. This clone is a singleton in its sample. This specimen was CD4+ or CD8+ T cells sorted from blood, taken in a trial of the OX40 agonist ivuxolimab. This clonotype was obtained from an adult with an advanced solid tumor such as melanoma, head and neck, liver or kidney cancer.

This CDR3 is CASSPPLGQASTDTQYF. CDR3 DNA sequence: TGTGCCAGCTCACCACCGTTAGGACAGGCTAGCACAGATACGCAGTATTTT. The chain combines TRBV18 with TRBJ2-3, with 7 bases lining up with TRBD1. Trimming at V came to 0 bases and at J to 0 bases, leaving 6 bases not matched to a gene. The germline V gene encodes CDR1 KGHSH and CDR2 LQKENI. The CDR3 length is 17 residues.